The 17 T cell receptor beta chains listed next were all sequenced from one sample in a study of cytomegalovirus exposure and HLA in healthy donors. 60 Vbeta and 13 Jbeta primers were used in PCR. Sequencing was performed with immunoSEQ multiplex PCR; in TCRdb, only in-frame clones are kept and a portion is missing. In the table there are approximately 75,000 clones, 74% of which are singletons. Sequencing was done on a sample of PBMCs. Every receptor here comes from an older woman in good health and CMV-seropositive.

This sequence joins TRBV5-1 and TRBJ2-5, with 8 bases fitting TRBD1. V was clipped by 0 bases and J by 3 bases; unmatched bases: 4. The CDR3 runs to 15 residues. Germline V gene data show CDR1 as SGHRS and CDR2 as YFSETQ. CDR3 DNA sequence: TGCGCCAGCAGCTTGGTTCCAGGGGGCGAAGAGACCCAGTACTTC. It is translated as CASSLVPGGEETQYF.

V usage is TRBV4-2 and J usage is TRBJ2-3, with a weak D call TRBD2 (6 bases). V was clipped by 0 bases and J by 4 bases, with 11 bases between them. In germline, CDR1 is LGHNA, CDR2 YNFKEQ. The CDR3 is 15 residues long. CDR3 amino acids: CASSQEEGMADTQYF. The CDR3 nucleotides read TGTGCCAGCAGCCAAGAGGAGGGGATGGCAGATACGCAGTATTTT.

The gene calls are TRBV11-3 and TRBJ2-1; tentatively, D is TRBD1 (6 bases). The CDR3 totals 16 residues. Trimming took 1 base from V and 0 from J, leaving 10 bases between them. CDR1 is SGHNT and CDR2 is YENEEA in the germline V gene. CDR3 sequence reads: CASSLGGGHSYNEQFF. The CDR3 nucleotides are TGTGCCAGCAGCTTAGGAGGGGGTCACTCCTACAATGAGCAGTTCTTC.

This clone was counted once. The chain couples TRBV5-1 to TRBJ2-1; possibly TRBD1 for D (5 bases). Trimming removed 1 base from V and 0 bases from J, with 11 bases in between. This CDR3 spans 16 amino acids. Germline V gene sequence: CDR1 SGHRS, CDR2 YFSETQ. This CDR3 reads CASSLMAGHSYNEQFF. CDR3 nucleotides: TGCGCCAGCAGCTTGATGGCAGGGCACTCCTACAATGAGCAGTTCTTC.

This chain links TRBV10-3 with TRBJ2-2; D might be TRBD1 (6 bases). Deletions cut 5 bases from V and 0 bases from J, with 10 bases between. The CDR3 has 15 amino acids. The germline V gene encodes CDR1 ENHRY and CDR2 SYGVKD. Written as DNA, the CDR3 is TGTGCCATCAGTCCGGACAGCGCGAACACCGGGGAGCTGTTTTTT. This sequence encodes CAISPDSANTGELFF.

V and J are TRBV6-1 and TRBJ2-1; D remains unclear. Trimming cost V 3 bases and J 7 bases, with 13 bases left between them. There are 14 residues in the CDR3. Germline assignment: CDR1 MNHNS and CDR2 SASEGT. CDR3: CASSESLLRNEQFF. Written as DNA, the CDR3 is TGTGCCAGCAGTGAGAGCCTCCTACGTAATGAGCAGTTCTTC.

As concerns this clone: This sample also contains other DNA sequences that code for the same CDR3. The chain uses TRBV30 and TRBJ2-7; TRBD1 aligns across 7 bases. Germline V gene sequence: CDR1 GTSNPN, CDR2 SVGIG (reference sequence). With 5 bases clipped from V and 5 bases from J, the junction kept 6 bases outside the gene matches. This CDR3 contains 12 residues. CDR3 nucleotide sequence: TGTGCCTGGGAGGGACAGTTCCACGAGCAGTACTTC. It specifies CAWEGQFHEQYF.

This clone was detected a few times. The chain has TRBV5-1 and TRBJ1-1, with D maybe TRBD1 (6 bases). V gave up 5 bases and J gave up 1 base, with 12 bases separating them. The CDR3 spans 14 residues. Germline-derived CDR1 and CDR2 are SGHRS and YFSETQ. This CDR3 is CASRHGQPNTEAFF. The CDR3 DNA is TGCGCCAGCAGGCATGGACAGCCGAACACTGAAGCTTTCTTT.

The table lists this clone with a few counts. V usage is TRBV4-1 and J usage is TRBJ1-5; D gene unclear. The ends were cut back, 0 bases at V and 6 bases at J, with 6 bases in the middle. The CDR3 totals 13 residues. Germline values: CDR1 MGHRA, CDR2 YSYEKL. CDR3 in DNA: TGCGCCAGCAGCCAAGATCAGATTCAGCCCCAGCATTTT. Its translation is CASSQDQIQPQHF.

V gene TRBV20-1 combines with J gene TRBJ2-5; a possible D gene is TRBD1 (6 bases). The CDR3 contains 11 residues. The V gene's germline CDR1 is DFQATT and CDR2 SNEGSKA (reference sequence). Trimming pared 8 bases from V and 5 bases from J, leaving 12 bases between. This CDR3 is CSSKQGETQYF. For the CDR3, the DNA is TGCAGTTCGAAGCAGGGGGAGACCCAGTACTTC.

This clone showed up just once. This chain connects TRBV7-9 to TRBJ2-7; D unclear. The CDR3 extends over 12 amino acids. V lost 5 bases and J 0 bases, leaving 5 bases between the germline ends. The germline gives CDR1 SEHNR, CDR2 FQNEAQ (reference sequence). CDR3 loop: CASSEVSYEQYF. The DNA for the CDR3 is TGTGCCAGCAGCGAGGTCTCCTACGAGCAGTACTTC.

V and J are TRBV30 and TRBJ2-3, with no clear D. V was cut by 5 bases and J by 2 bases, with 5 bases left in between. Germline CDR1 and CDR2: GTSNPN and SVGIG (reference sequence). The CDR3 has 11 residues. CDR3 coding DNA: TGTGCCTGGCTTATCACAGATACGCAGTATTTT. Protein product: CAWLITDTQYF.

V and J are TRBV2 and TRBJ2-5, with D possibly matching TRBD2 (6 bases). The V gene lost 3 bases and the J gene lost 2 bases, with 13 bases spanning the gap. Germline values: CDR1 SNHLY, CDR2 FYNNEI. The CDR3 extends over 15 amino acids. Here the CDR3 DNA reads TGTGCCAGCAGTGATTCGGGAGTAGCGCAAGAGACCCAGTACTTC. Translated: CASSDSGVAQETQYF. The variable domain in full, with the rest retrieved from reference TRBV2 and TRBJ2-5, is EPEVTQTPSHQVTQMGQEVILRCVPISNHLYFYWYRQILGQKVEFLVSFYNNEISEKSEIFDDQFSVERPDGSNFTLKIRSTKLEDSAMYFCASSDSGVAQETQYFGPGTRLLVL.

The chain joins TRBV19 to TRBJ1-2, with 7 positions matching TRBD1. CDR3 length equals 12 residues. Germline CDR1 is LNHDA and CDR2 is SQIVND (reference sequence). J gave up 6 bases and V 5 bases, and 3 bases lay outside the gene matches. The CDR3 coding sequence is TGTGCCAGTAGTTATACAGGGGATGGCTACACCTTC. Protein: CASSYTGDGYTF.

The chain links TRBV19 to TRBJ1-5; 7 bases fit TRBD1. The germline V gene has CDR1 LNHDA and CDR2 SQIVND (reference sequence). V lost 5 bases, J lost 6 bases, and 13 bases stayed unmatched. The CDR3 spans 16 residues. The CDR3 nucleotides are TGTGCCAGTAGTGCCGATCGACAGGGAGGTAGTCAGCCCCAGCATTTT. It translates to CASSADRQGGSQPQHF.

The rearrangement links TRBV5-4 to TRBJ2-1; TRBD2 matches at 12 bases. Germline V gene sequence: CDR1 SGHNT, CDR2 YYREEE (reference sequence). V lost 4 bases, J lost 2 bases, and 4 bases stayed unmatched. This CDR3 spans 16 amino acids. The DNA of the CDR3 is TGTGCCAGCAGCCCTAGCGGGGGGGCGCCCTACAATGAGCAGTTCTTC. Amino acid sequence: CASSPSGGAPYNEQFF.

The V and J genes are TRBV7-9 and TRBJ2-7, with TRBD2 matching 9 bases. The CDR3 has 17 amino acids. V lost 1 base to trimming and J lost 0 bases; unmatched junction nucleotides: 7. Germline V lookup: CDR1 SEHNR, CDR2 FQNEAQ (reference sequence). For the CDR3, the DNA is TGTGCCAGCAGCTTAGGGGGACTAGCCTTAAGCTCCTACGAGCAGTACTTC. Its protein is CASSLGGLALSSYEQYF.